This TCR beta chain was sequenced during a study of shared clonotypes between healthy human individuals. Study findings and constraints: Having only a few donors restricted how much genetic and exposure-history diversity was captured. Compared with clonotypes that all four donors shared, non-shared clonotypes had lower generation probabilities.

Germline-derived CDR1 and CDR2 are KGHSH and LQKENI. Between the trimmed V and J ends, which lost 2 bases and 6 bases, there was a span of 19 bases. This CDR3 is 16 amino acids long. Produced via immunoSEQ multiplex PCR; TCRdb's table is partial and in-frame only. The sample comprises about 1.5 million clones, about 98% of which are singletons, and about 0.42% rests with the top ten. In the case of this clone: Its antigen is not known.

The chain couples TRBV18 to TRBJ1-1; no definite D call. The sequence came from a man aged 25 to 40 in good health. The specimen was naive CD4+ T cells sorted from blood. Subset specified: CD45RA+ positively selected. The CDR3 DNA sequence: TGTGCCAGCTCACCATTTAATTCCGTCAGAACAGCTGAAGCTTTCTTT. This gives the protein CASSPFNSVRTAEAFF.